The present entry profiles one T cell receptor (beta chain) with its context. Its target is not known. The record originates from a study of cytomegalovirus exposure and HLA in healthy donors. Study findings and constraints: Most TCR sequences were rare, but some public TCRs occurred in many donors. The CMV antigen specificity of three CMV-associated chains was confirmed through in vitro analysis. It was found in a later analysis that first-cohort TCR clusters tended to co-occur in the approximately 120 validation repertoires.

The donors formed part of the approximately 120-subject validation cohort, distinct from the 666-subject first cohort. The CDR3 sequence is 13 residues long. Looked up from germline, CDR1 is SNHLY and CDR2 is FYNNEI. V was cut by 7 bases and J by 3 bases, with 10 bases left in between. The table came from immunoSEQ multiplex PCR; TCRdb's copy has only in-frame clones and leaves some out. Here the sample spans about 150,000 clones, about 89% being singletons. The clonotype originates from a woman younger than 30 in good health and CMV-seropositive. Sample: PBMCs. V and J are TRBV2 and TRBJ1-3; D uncertain. CDR3 loop: CASTYLIGNTIYF. CDR3 nucleotide sequence: TGTGCCAGCACGTATTTAATTGGAAACACCATATATTTT.